A selection of T cell receptor beta chains follows, all from one sample in a study of shared clonotypes between healthy human individuals. The repertoire was sequenced with immunoSEQ multiplex PCR; TCRdb's copy has only in-frame clones and lacks some. The sample has some 1,100,000 clones, around 82% seen once. The source material was memory CD4+ T cells from PBMCs. All receptors derive from a man younger than 35 in good health. Some clones in this sample may be carry-over from other donors' samples. Each CDR3 is given with its conserved first and last residue. Fields, in order: V gene, D gene, clone size, CDR3 length, J gene, CDR3 protein, CDR3 DNA. A D gene is named only where the DNA matches it firmly. Size values are once, few and many counts, or a class for expanded clones, and some rows have none.

>TRBV2|.|.|14|TRBJ1-1
CASSVVGSNTEAFF
TGTGCCAGCAGTGTGGTGGGTTCGAACACTGAAGCTTTCTTT
>TRBV4-1|.|.|16|TRBJ1-1
CASSQDVRGGRSEAFF
TGCGCCAGCAGCCAAGATGTACGAGGTGGACGGTCTGAAGCTTTCTTT
>TRBV28|TRBD1|many|14|TRBJ1-4
CASSASAGGEKLFF
TGTGCCAGCAGCGCCTCGGCAGGGGGCGAAAAACTGTTTTTT
>TRBV4-3|TRBD2|.|15|TRBJ2-5
CASSQGPSGQETQYF
TGCGCCAGCAGCCAGGGTCCTAGCGGTCAAGAGACCCAGTACTTC
>TRBV7-3|.|.|15|TRBJ1-1
CASSLYQGRDTEAFF
TGTGCCAGCAGCTTATACCAGGGTCGCGACACTGAAGCTTTCTTT
>TRBV5-4|.|.|12|TRBJ2-3
CASSLQTDTRYF
TGTGCCAGCAGCTTACAGACAGATACGCGGTATTTT
>TRBV25-1|TRBD2|.|17|TRBJ2-3
CASSARSSGRATDTQYF
TGTGCCAGCAGTGCCCGTTCTAGCGGGAGGGCTACAGATACGCAGTATTTT
>TRBV2|.|.|14|TRBJ1-5
CASSREGGNQPQHF
TGTGCCAGCAGTCGTGAGGGCGGTAATCAGCCCCAGCATTTT
>TRBV4-3|TRBD1|.|17|TRBJ1-1
CASSQDWAGGMNTEAFF
TGCGCCAGCAGCCAAGATTGGGCAGGGGGGATGAACACTGAAGCTTTCTTT
>TRBV7-2|.|.|13|TRBJ2-7
CASSPRGGYEQYF
TGTGCCAGCAGCCCCCGGGGCGGCTACGAGCAGTACTTC
>TRBV4-2|TRBD2|.|15|TRBJ2-2
CASSHLAGDTGELFF
TGTGCCAGCAGCCATCTAGCGGGAGACACCGGGGAGCTGTTTTTT
>TRBV5-4|.|once|13|TRBJ2-4
CAASTQAKNIQYF
TGTGCCGCCTCCACTCAGGCCAAAAACATTCAGTACTTC
>TRBV4-3|TRBD2|once|16|TRBJ2-3
CASSRGSGSFTDTQYF
TGCGCCAGCAGCCGAGGTAGCGGGAGTTTCACAGATACGCAGTATTTT
>TRBV7-3|.|.|15|TRBJ2-1
CASSSSRSSYNEQFF
TGTGCCAGCAGCTCCTCTCGCAGCTCCTACAATGAGCAGTTCTTC
>TRBV20-1|.|few|11|TRBJ1-1
CMAGRNTEAFF
TGCATGGCAGGGCGAAACACTGAAGCTTTCTTT
>TRBV7-9|.|.|14|TRBJ2-1
CASSRSGGRDEQFF
TGTGCCAGCAGCCGATCCGGGGGCCGGGATGAGCAGTTCTTC
>TRBV2|TRBD1|.|13|TRBJ2-3
CASSADRGDTQYF
TGTGCCAGCAGTGCGGACAGGGGAGATACGCAGTATTTT
>TRBV29-1|.|.|16|TRBJ1-2
CSVEEGYRSSSYGYTF
TGCAGCGTTGAAGAAGGGTACAGGTCCTCCTCCTATGGCTACACCTTC
>TRBV6-1|TRBD1|many|15|TRBJ2-2
CASSRQGAVTGELFF
TGTGCCAGCAGTAGACAGGGGGCGGTCACCGGGGAGCTGTTTTTT
>TRBV7-9|.|.|14|TRBJ2-3
CASSLWQGRDTQYF
TGTGCCAGCAGCTTATGGCAGGGGCGGGATACGCAGTATTTT
>TRBV4-3|TRBD2|.|17|TRBJ2-2
CASSQDRTSEYTGELFF
TGCGCCAGCAGCCAAGATAGAACTAGCGAGTACACCGGGGAGCTGTTTTTT
>TRBV7-3|TRBD1|few|13|TRBJ1-2
CASSPGTGYGYTF
TGTGCCAGCAGCCCAGGGACAGGCTATGGCTACACCTTC
>TRBV7-9|.|.|16|TRBJ1-3
CASSPKGGADGNTIYF
TGTGCCAGCAGCCCCAAGGGGGGGGCGGACGGAAACACCATATATTTT
>TRBV11-2|TRBD2|few|14|TRBJ2-5
CASSRGSTQETQYF
TGTGCCAGCAGCCGCGGGAGCACTCAAGAGACCCAGTACTTC
>TRBV4-3|TRBD1|.|16|TRBJ1-6
CASSQATDRDGSPLHF
TGCGCCAGCAGCCAGGCTACGGACAGGGATGGTTCACCCCTCCACTTT
>TRBV5-6|.|.|15|TRBJ1-5
CASSTRRWGNQPQHF
TGTGCCAGCAGCACTCGACGCTGGGGCAATCAGCCCCAGCATTTT
>TRBV18|.|.|16|TRBJ1-1
CASSISRDTLNTEAFF
TGTGCCAGCTCTATAAGCAGGGACACGCTCAACACTGAAGCTTTCTTT
>TRBV12-5|.|.|12|TRBJ2-3
CASGGAGDTQYF
TGTGCTAGTGGCGGGGCGGGGGATACGCAGTATTTT
>TRBV5-6|.|.|13|TRBJ1-2
CASSLGRNYGYTF
TGTGCCAGCAGCCTGGGCAGGAACTATGGCTACACCTTC
>TRBV6-6|.|.|14|TRBJ2-2
CASSRGQLTGELFF
TGTGCCAGCAGTCGAGGACAGCTGACCGGGGAGCTGTTTTTT
>TRBV4-2|.|.|16|TRBJ2-1
CASSQVYGVIQNEQFF
TGTGCCAGCAGCCAAGTGTACGGGGTTATTCAAAATGAGCAGTTCTTC
>TRBV11-2|.|.|14|TRBJ2-1
CASSPGTPNNEQFF
TGTGCCAGCAGCCCAGGGACACCGAACAATGAGCAGTTCTTC
>TRBV18|.|.|14|TRBJ1-2
CASSPGWTNYGYTF
TGTGCCAGCTCACCAGGATGGACTAACTATGGCTACACCTTC
>TRBV7-2|.|.|13|TRBJ2-7
CASSLGRYYEQYF
TGTGCCAGCAGCCTGGGACGCTACTACGAGCAGTACTTC
>TRBV7-9|.|.|15|TRBJ2-5
CASSLLRTNRETQYF
TGTGCCAGCAGCTTATTAAGAACTAATAGAGAGACCCAGTACTTC
>TRBV7-2|.|.|14|TRBJ2-1
CASSFYGSYNEQFF
TGTGCCAGCAGCTTCTACGGTTCCTACAATGAGCAGTTCTTC
>TRBV4-1|.|few|16|TRBJ1-4
CASSRSTPPTNEKLFF
TGCGCCAGCAGCCGATCGACCCCCCCAACTAATGAAAAACTGTTTTTT
>TRBV4-1|.|.|13|TRBJ1-5
CASSQGGDQPQHF
TGCGCCAGCAGCCAAGGTGGGGACCAGCCCCAGCATTTT
>TRBV28|.|few|16|TRBJ2-7
CASSFVVGGLSYEQYF
TGTGCCAGCAGTTTCGTTGTCGGGGGCCTTAGCTACGAGCAGTACTTC
>TRBV27|TRBD2|.|16|TRBJ2-1
CASRPLAGGQYNEQFF
TGTGCCAGCAGACCTCTAGCGGGAGGGCAATACAATGAGCAGTTCTTC
>TRBV28|TRBD2|.|12|TRBJ2-1
CASSFSGSKQLF
TGTGCCAGCAGTTTCAGCGGGAGTAAACAGCTCTTC
>TRBV25-1|.|many|15|TRBJ2-1
CASSEFVGPYNEQFF
TGTGCCAGCAGTGAATTTGTGGGTCCCTACAATGAGCAGTTCTTC
>TRBV5-1|.|.|11|TRBJ2-1
CASSLYNEQFF
TGCGCCAGCAGCTTGTACAATGAGCAGTTCTTC
>TRBV29-1|TRBD1|.|14|TRBJ2-2
CSVRTGMNTGELFF
TGCAGCGTTCGGACAGGGATGAACACCGGGGAGCTGTTTTTT
>TRBV28|.|.|12|TRBJ2-7
CASNPVGDEQYF
TGTGCCAGCAACCCTGTTGGCGACGAGCAGTACTTC
>TRBV7-2|.|many|15|TRBJ1-2
CASSLAKKGPYGYTF
TGTGCCAGCAGCTTAGCGAAGAAGGGGCCATATGGCTACACCTTC
>TRBV7-9|TRBD2|few|14|TRBJ2-7
CASRASGRAYEQYF
TGTGCCAGCAGGGCTAGCGGGAGGGCCTACGAGCAGTACTTC
>TRBV27|TRBD2|.|13|TRBJ2-7
CASSRKRGDEQYF
TGTGCCAGCAGTCGCAAGCGGGGCGACGAGCAGTACTTC
>TRBV4-1|.|.|16|TRBJ2-3
CASSPRQQSGTDTQYF
TGCGCCAGCAGCCCGCGCCAGCAGTCGGGCACAGATACGCAGTATTTT
>TRBV11-3|.|few|12|TRBJ1-1
CASSLDGTVAFF
TGTGCCAGCAGCTTGGATGGGACTGTGGCTTTCTTT
>TRBV19|.|few|14|TRBJ1-1
CASSIGQQNTEAFF
TGTGCCAGTAGTATAGGACAGCAGAACACTGAAGCTTTCTTT
>TRBV28|.|few|14|TRBJ2-5
CASIPGTAGQTQYF
TGTGCCAGCATCCCGGGAACCGCGGGGCAGACCCAGTACTTC
>TRBV6-6|TRBD1|.|14|TRBJ2-7
CASYRGTGDPVQYF
TGTGCCAGCTACCGAGGGACAGGGGACCCGGTGCAGTACTTC
>TRBV29-1|TRBD1|.|15|TRBJ2-1
CSVDDGTGIRNEQFF
TGCAGCGTTGATGACGGGACAGGGATAAGGAATGAGCAGTTCTTC
>TRBV9|.|.|14|TRBJ2-7
CASSAQGIDYEQYF
TGTGCCAGCAGCGCCCAGGGGATCGACTACGAGCAGTACTTC